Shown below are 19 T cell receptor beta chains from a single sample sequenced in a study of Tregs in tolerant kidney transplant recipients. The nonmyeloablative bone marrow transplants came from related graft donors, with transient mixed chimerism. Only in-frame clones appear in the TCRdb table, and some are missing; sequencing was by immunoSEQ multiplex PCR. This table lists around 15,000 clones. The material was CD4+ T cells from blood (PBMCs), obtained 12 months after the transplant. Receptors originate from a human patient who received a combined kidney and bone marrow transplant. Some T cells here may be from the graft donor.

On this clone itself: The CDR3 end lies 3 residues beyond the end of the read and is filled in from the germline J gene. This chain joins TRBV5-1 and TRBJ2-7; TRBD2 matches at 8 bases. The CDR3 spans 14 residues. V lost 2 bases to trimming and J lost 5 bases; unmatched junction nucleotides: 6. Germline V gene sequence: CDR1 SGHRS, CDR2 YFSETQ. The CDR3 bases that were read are TGCGCCAGCAGCTTCCAGCGGGAGAGGAACGAG. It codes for CASSFQRERNE. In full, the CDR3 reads CASSFQRERNEQYF.

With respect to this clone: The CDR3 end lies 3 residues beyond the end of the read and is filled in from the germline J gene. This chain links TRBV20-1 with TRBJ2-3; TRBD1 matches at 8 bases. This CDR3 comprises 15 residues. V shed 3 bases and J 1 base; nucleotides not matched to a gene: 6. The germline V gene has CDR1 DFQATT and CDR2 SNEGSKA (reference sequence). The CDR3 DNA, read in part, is TGCAGTGCTAGTGCGACAGGGGACGGCACAGATACG. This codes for CSASATGDGTDT. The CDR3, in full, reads CSASATGDGTDTQYF.

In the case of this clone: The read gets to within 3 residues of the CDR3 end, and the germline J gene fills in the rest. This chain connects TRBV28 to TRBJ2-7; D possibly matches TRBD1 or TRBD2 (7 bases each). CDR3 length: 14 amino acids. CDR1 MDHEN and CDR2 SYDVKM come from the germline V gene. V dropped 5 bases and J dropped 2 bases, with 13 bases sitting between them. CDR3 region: CASSQGGTAYEQYF. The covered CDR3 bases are TGTGCCAGCAGTCAGGGAGGGACAGCCTACGAG. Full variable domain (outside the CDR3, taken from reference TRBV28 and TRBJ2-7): DVKVTQSSRYLVKRTGEKVFLECVQDMDHENMFWYRQDPGLGLRLIYFSYDVKMKEKGDIPEGYSVSREKKERFSLILESASTNQTSMYLCASSQGGTAYEQYFGPGTRLTVT.

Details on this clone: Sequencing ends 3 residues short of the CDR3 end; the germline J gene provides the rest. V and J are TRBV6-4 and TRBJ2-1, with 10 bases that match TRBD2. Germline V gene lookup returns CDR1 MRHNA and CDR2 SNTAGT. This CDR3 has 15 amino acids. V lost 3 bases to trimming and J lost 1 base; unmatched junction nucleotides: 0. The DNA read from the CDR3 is TGTGCCAGCAGTGAACTAGCGGGGTCCTACAATGAG. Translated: CASSELAGSYNE. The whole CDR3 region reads CASSELAGSYNEQFF.

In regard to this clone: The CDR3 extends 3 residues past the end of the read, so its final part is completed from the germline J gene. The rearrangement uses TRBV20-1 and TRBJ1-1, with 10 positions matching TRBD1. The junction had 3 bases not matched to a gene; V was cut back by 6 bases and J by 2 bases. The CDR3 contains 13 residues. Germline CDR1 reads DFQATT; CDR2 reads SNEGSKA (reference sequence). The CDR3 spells CSAGQGENTEAFF. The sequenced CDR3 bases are TGCAGTGCCGGACAGGGGGAAAACACTGAA.

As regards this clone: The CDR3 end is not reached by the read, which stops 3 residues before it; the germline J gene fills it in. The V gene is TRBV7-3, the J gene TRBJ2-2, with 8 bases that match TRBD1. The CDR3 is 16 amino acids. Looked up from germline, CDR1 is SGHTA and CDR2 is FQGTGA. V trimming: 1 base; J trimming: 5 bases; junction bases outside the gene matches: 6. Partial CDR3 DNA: TGTGCCAGCAGCTTAAGTCGGACAGGGAGGACCGGGGAG. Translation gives CASSLSRTGRTGE. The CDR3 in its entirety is CASSLSRTGRTGELFF.

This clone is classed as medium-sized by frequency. The CDR3: CASSSTTGNQPQHF. CDR3 DNA, as far as it was read: TGTGCCAGCAGCTCCACCACGGGCAATCAGCCC. The chain recombines TRBV7-8 with TRBJ1-5; D gene unclear. The CDR3 end is not reached by the read, which stops 3 residues before it; the germline J gene fills it in. CDR3 length: 14 amino acids. Looked up from germline, CDR1 is SGHVS and CDR2 is FQNEAQ. The germline V and J ends were trimmed by 4 bases and 2 bases, with 9 bases remaining between them.

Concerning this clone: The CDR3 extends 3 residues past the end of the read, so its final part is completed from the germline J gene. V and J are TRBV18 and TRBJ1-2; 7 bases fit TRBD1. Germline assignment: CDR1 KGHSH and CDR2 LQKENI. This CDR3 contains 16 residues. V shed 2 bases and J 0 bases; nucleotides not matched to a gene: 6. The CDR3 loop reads CASSPRDSVANYGYTF. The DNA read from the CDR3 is TGTGCCAGCTCACCAAGGGACAGCGTAGCTAACTATGGC.

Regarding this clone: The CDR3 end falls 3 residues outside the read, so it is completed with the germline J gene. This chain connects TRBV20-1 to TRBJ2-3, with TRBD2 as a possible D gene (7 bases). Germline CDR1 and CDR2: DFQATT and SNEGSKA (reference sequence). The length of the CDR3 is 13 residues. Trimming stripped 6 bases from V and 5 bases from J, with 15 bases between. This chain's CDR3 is CSAPGEGIDTQYF. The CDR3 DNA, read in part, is TGCAGTGCCCCAGGGGAGGGGATAGATACG.

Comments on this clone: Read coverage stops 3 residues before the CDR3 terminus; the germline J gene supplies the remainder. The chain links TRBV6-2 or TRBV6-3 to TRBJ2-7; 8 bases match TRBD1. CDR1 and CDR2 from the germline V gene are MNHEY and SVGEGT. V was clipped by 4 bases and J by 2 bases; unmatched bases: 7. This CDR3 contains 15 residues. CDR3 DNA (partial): TGTGCCAGCAGTTCCCGGGGACAGGACACCTACGAG. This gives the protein CASSSRGQDTYE. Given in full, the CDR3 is CASSSRGQDTYEQYF.

The covered CDR3 bases are TGTGCTAGTGGTTTGGCTCCACATATAACCTACGAG. It is translated as CASGLAPHITYE. The whole CDR3 is CASGLAPHITYEQYF. The chain joins TRBV12-5 to TRBJ2-7; D is undetermined. The missing CDR3 end, 3 residues past where the read stops, is filled in from the germline J gene. Trimming left V 1 base short and J 2 bases short, with 12 bases between. This CDR3 has 15 amino acids. Germline CDR1 and CDR2: LGHNT and FRNRAP.

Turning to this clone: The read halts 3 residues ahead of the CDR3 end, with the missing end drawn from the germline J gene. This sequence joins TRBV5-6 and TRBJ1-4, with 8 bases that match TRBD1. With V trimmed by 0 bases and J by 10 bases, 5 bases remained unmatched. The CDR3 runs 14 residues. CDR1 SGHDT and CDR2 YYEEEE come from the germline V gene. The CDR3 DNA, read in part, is TGTGCCAGCAGCTTGGCCAGGGGGCCCGGAAAA. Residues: CASSLARGPGK. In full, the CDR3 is CASSLARGPGKLFF.

Partial CDR3 DNA: TGTGCCAGCGGGGGACATATGAACACTGAA. Protein sequence: CASGGHMNTE. The CDR3 as a whole reads CASGGHMNTEAFF. The rearrangement uses TRBV7-2 and TRBJ1-1; maybe TRBD1 (6 bases). From the germline J gene comes the end of the CDR3, since the read stops 3 residues before it. The V end lost 8 bases, the J end lost 0 bases, and 10 bases lay between the germline ends. This CDR3 is 13 amino acids long. Germline CDR1 SGHTA, CDR2 FQGNSA.

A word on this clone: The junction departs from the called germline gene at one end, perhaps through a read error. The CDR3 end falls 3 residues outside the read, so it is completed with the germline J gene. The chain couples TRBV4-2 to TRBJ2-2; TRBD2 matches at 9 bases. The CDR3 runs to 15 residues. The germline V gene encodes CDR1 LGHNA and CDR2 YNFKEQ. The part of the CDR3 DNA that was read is TGCGCCAGCAGCCAAGGAGCGGGAGGTGTCGGGGAG. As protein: CASSQGAGGVGE. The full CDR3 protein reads CASSQGAGGVGELFF.

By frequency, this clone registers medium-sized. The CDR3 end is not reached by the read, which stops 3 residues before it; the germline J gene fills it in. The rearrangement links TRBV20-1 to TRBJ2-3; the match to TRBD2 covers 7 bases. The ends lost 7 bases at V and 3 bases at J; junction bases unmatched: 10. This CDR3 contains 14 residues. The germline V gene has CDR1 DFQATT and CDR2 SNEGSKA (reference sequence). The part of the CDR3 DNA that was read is TGCAGTGTGAGATCGGGGGAGGGTACAGATACG. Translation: CSVRSGEGTDT. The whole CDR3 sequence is CSVRSGEGTDTQYF.

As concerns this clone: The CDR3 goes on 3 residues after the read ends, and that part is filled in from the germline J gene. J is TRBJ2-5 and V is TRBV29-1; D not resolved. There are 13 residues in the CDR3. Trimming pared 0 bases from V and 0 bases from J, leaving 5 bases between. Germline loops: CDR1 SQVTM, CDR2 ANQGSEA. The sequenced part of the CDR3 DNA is TGCAGCGTTGAAGATCCGTACCAAGAGACC. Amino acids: CSVEDPYQET. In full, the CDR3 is CSVEDPYQETQYF.

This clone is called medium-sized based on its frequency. CDR3 protein: CAWSGLARATDTQYF. Partial CDR3 DNA: TGTGCCTGGAGTGGGCTAGCGCGGGCCACAGATACG. This rearrangement joins TRBV30 to TRBJ2-3; a weak D match, TRBD2 (6 bases). The read halts 3 residues ahead of the CDR3 end, with the missing end drawn from the germline J gene. This CDR3 spans 15 amino acids. V gave up 1 base and J gave up 2 bases, with 13 bases separating them. CDR1 GTSNPN and CDR2 SVGIG come from the germline V gene (reference sequence).

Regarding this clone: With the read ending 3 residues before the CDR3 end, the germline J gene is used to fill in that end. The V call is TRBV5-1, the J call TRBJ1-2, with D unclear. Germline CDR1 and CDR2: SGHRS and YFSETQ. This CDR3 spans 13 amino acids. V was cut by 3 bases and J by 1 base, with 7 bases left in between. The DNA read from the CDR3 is TGCGCCAGCAGCTCTGGCGGTAACTATGGC. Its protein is CASSSGGNYG. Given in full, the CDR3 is CASSSGGNYGYTF.

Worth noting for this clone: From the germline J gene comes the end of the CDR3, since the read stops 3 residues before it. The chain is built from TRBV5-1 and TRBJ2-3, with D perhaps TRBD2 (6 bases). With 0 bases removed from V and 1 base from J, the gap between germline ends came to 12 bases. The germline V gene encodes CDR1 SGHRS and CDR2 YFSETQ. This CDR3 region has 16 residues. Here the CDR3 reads CASSLGPGVRTDTQYF. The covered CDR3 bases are TGCGCCAGCAGCTTGGGACCGGGGGTCCGCACAGATACG.